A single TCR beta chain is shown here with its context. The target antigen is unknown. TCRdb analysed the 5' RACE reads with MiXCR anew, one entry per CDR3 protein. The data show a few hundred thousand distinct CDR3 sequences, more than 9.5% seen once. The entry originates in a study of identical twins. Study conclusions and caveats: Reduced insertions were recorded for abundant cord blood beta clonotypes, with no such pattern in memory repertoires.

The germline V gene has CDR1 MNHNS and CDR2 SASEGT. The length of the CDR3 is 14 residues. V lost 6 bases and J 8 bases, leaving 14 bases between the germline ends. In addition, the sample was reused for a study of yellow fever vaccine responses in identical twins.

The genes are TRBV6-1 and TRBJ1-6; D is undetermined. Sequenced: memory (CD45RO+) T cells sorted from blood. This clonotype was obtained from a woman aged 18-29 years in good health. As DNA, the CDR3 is TGTGCCAGCAGCCCGCGAGGGTTGGATTCACCCCTCCACTTT. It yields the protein CASSPRGLDSPLHF.